This T cell receptor (beta chain) was identified in a study of cytotoxic CD8 clonotypes in ibrutinib-treated CLL. Whole-study context: Partial responses totalled approximately 24 and complete responses 2; after median around 72 months, approximately 15 remained remitted and around twelve progressed.

Study observations and caveats: Clonality went up at the time of ibrutinib response, stayed stable in sustained remission, and later dropped back toward its baseline level at progression.

This clone was observed a few times. Its antigen is as yet unknown. This CDR3 contains 14 residues. V was clipped by 7 bases and J by 0 bases, with 10 bases between them. The germline gives CDR1 SGDLS, CDR2 YYNGEE. Clones were sequenced by immunoSEQ multiplex PCR, and TCRdb holds only the in-frame ones, with some missing. The sample shows 130,000 or so clones, roughly 77% of them seen only once. The TCR sequence derives from a human donor with chronic lymphocytic leukemia. The sequencing here drew on PBMCs, taken after 12 months of ibrutinib treatment. The V gene is TRBV9, the J gene TRBJ1-4; possibly TRBD1 for D (5 bases). The CDR3 bases are TGTGCCAGCGCGACAGCTGCAACTAATGAAAAACTGTTTTTT. Protein product: CASATAATNEKLFF.